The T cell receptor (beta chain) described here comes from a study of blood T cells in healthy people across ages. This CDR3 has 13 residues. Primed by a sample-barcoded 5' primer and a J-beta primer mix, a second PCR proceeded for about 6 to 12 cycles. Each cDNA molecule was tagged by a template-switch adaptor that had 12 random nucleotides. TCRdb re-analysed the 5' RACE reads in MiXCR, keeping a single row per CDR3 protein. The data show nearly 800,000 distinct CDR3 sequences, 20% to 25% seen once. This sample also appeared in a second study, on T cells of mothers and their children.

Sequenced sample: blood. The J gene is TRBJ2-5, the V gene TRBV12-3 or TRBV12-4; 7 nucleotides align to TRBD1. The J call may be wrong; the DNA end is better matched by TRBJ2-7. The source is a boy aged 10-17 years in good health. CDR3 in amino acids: CASRTSGGYEQYF. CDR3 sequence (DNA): TGTGCCAGCAGAACCTCAGGGGGCTACGAGCAGTACTTC.